The sequence of this T cell receptor beta chain was determined in a study of siplizumab effects on memory and regulatory T cells. Study observations and caveats: Siplizumab significantly reduced alloreactive sequences traceable to unstimulated CD4+ memory cells. Mapping to unstimulated subsets was achieved for only a minor fraction of alloreactive clones. Naive T cells seemed more diverse than memory cells; they also seemed major alloresponse contributors.

Per sample, approximately 10^5 TCR templates underwent assay. The table came from immunoSEQ multiplex PCR; TCRdb's copy has only in-frame clones and leaves some out. There are approximately 50,000 clones in the sample; about 93% occur only once, and over 15% lies in the top ten. Trimming shortened V by 6 bases and J by 4 bases, and 10 bases separated the two germline ends. In germline, CDR1 is MDHEN, CDR2 SYDVKM. There are 13 residues in the CDR3. On this clone itself: The antigen remains unidentified.

The chain carries TRBV28 and TRBJ1-5; the D gene is possibly TRBD1 (5 bases). The sample comprised CD8+ T cells sorted from blood. The clonotype comes from a human donor in good health. In DNA, the CDR3 is TGTGCCAGCAGAACGACAGAAAATCAGCCCCAGCATTTT. Translation: CASRTTENQPQHF. Full variable domain (outside the CDR3, taken from reference TRBV28 and TRBJ1-5): DVKVTQSSRYLVKRTGEKVFLECVQDMDHENMFWYRQDPGLGLRLIYFSYDVKMKEKGDIPEGYSVSREKKERFSLILESASTNQTSMYLCASRTTENQPQHFGDGTRLSIL.